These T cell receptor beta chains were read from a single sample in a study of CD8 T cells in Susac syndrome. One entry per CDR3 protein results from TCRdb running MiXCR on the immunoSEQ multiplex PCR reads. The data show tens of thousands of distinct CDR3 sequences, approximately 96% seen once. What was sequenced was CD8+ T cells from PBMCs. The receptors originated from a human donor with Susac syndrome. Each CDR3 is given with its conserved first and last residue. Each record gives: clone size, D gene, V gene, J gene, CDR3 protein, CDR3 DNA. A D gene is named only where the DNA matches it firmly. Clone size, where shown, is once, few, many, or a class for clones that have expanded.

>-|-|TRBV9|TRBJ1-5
CASSVEGGSQPQHF
TGTGCCAGCAGCGTAGAAGGGGGGAGTCAGCCCCAGCATTTT
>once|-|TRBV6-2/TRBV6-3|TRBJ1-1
CASSHQANTEAFF
TGTGCCAGCAGTCATCAAGCGAACACTGAAGCTTTCTTT
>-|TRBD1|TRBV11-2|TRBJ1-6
CASSLEDRRGAPLHF
TGTGCCAGCAGCTTAGAGGACAGGAGGGGGGCACCCCTCCACTTT
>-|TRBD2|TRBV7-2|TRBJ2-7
CASSVSSGENEQYF
TGTGCCAGCAGCGTGTCTAGCGGGGAGAACGAGCAGTACTTC
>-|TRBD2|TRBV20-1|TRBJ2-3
CSARTSGEILYTDTQYF
TGCAGTGCTAGAACTAGCGGGGAGATCCTATACACAGATACGCAGTATTTT
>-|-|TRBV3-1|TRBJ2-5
CASSPKARETQYF
TGTGCCAGCAGCCCAAAAGCCCGAGAGACCCAGTACTTC
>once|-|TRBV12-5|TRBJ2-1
CASDGGNEQFF
TGTGCTAGTGACGGGGGCAATGAGCAGTTCTTC
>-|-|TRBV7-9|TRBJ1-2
CASSLVAFRASEYGYTF
TGTGCCAGCAGCTTAGTGGCGTTCAGGGCGTCCGAATATGGCTACACCTTC
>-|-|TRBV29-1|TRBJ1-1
CSVEEATANTEAFF
TGCAGCGTTGAAGAAGCAACAGCGAACACTGAAGCTTTCTTT
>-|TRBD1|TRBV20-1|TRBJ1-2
CSARGGAVTGTYGYTF
TGCAGTGCTAGAGGAGGAGCCGTGACAGGGACCTATGGCTACACCTTC
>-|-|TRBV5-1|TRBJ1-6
CASSESDLYNSPLHF
TGCGCCAGCAGCGAATCCGACCTCTATAATTCACCCCTCCACTTT
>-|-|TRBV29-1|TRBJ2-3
CSLAGTPDGKDTQYF
TGCAGCCTCGCGGGGACGCCGGATGGGAAAGATACGCAGTATTTT
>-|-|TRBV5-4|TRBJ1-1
CASGPYTEAFF
TGTGCCAGCGGGCCCTACACTGAAGCTTTCTTT
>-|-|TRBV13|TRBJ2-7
CASSFGSEQYF
TGTGCCAGCAGCTTCGGTTCCGAGCAGTACTTC
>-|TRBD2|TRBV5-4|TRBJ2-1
CASSSLAGSLGNEQFF
TGTGCCAGCAGCTCCCTAGCGGGGAGTTTGGGCAATGAGCAGTTCTTC
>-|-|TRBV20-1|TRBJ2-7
CSARDSEVSYEQYF
TGCAGTGCTAGAGATTCGGAGGTCTCCTACGAGCAGTACTTC
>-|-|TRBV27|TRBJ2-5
CASSDSSQETQYF
TGTGCCAGCAGCGACAGTTCCCAAGAGACCCAGTACTTC
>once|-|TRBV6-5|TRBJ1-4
CASGKPQATNEKLFF
TGTGCCAGCGGGAAGCCGCAGGCGACTAATGAAAAACTGTTTTTT
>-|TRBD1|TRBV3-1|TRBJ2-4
CASSHGGTEPTYF
TGTGCCAGCAGCCATGGTGGGACAGAGCCCACGTACTTC
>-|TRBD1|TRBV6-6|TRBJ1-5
CASSYSGDSQPQHF
TGTGCCAGCAGTTACTCGGGGGACAGCCAGCCCCAGCATTTT
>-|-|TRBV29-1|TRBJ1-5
CSVGGGSSNQPQHF
TGCAGCGTTGGGGGGGGTTCTAGCAATCAGCCCCAGCATTTT
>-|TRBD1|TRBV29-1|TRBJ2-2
CSVDRGLNTGELFF
TGCAGCGTAGACAGGGGGCTGAACACCGGGGAGCTGTTTTTT
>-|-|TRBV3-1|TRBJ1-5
CASSQDGGGQPQHF
TGTGCCAGCAGCCAAGATGGGGGCGGGCAGCCCCAGCATTTT
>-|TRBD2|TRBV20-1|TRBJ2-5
CSARDISGGAPETQYF
TGCAGTGCTAGAGATATCAGCGGGGGGGCCCCAGAGACCCAGTACTTC
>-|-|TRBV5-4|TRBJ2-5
CASSLAQETQYF
TGTGCCAGCAGCTTGGCCCAAGAGACCCAGTACTTC
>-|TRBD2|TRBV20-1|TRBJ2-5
CSARLAGGVETQYF
TGCAGTGCAAGACTAGCGGGGGGTGTAGAGACCCAGTACTTC
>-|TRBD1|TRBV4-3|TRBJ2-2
CASSQDRGPNTGELFF
TGCGCCAGCAGCCAAGACAGGGGGCCGAACACCGGGGAGCTGTTTTTT
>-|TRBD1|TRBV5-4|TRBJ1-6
CASSVGTGRTPLHF
TGTGCCAGCAGCGTGGGGACAGGGAGGACACCCCTCCACTTT
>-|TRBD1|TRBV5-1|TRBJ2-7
CASSHDRAEKHF
TGCGCCAGCAGCCATGACAGGGCGGAGAAGCACTTC
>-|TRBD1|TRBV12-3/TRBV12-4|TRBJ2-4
CASSFRTGVAKNIQYF
TGTGCCAGCAGTTTCAGGACAGGGGTAGCCAAAAACATTCAGTACTTC
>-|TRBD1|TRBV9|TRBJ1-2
CASSVDRGLDYGYTF
TGTGCCAGCAGCGTGGACAGGGGGCTAGACTATGGCTACACCTTC
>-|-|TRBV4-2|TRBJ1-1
CASSQDSLRYTEAFF
TGTGCCAGCAGCCAAGACAGCTTGCGGTACACTGAAGCTTTCTTT
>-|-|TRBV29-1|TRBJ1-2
CSVERNGYGYTF
TGCAGCGTTGAGCGGAACGGCTATGGCTACACCTTC
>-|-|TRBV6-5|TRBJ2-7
CASSYRVLGEQYF
TGTGCCAGCAGTTACAGGGTTTTGGGCGAGCAGTACTTC
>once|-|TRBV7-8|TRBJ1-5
CASSLAVSNQPQHF
TGTGCCAGCAGCTTAGCTGTTAGCAATCAGCCCCAGCATTTT
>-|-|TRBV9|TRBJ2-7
CASSVGGGGYEQYF
TGTGCCAGCAGCGTGGGAGGGGGTGGCTACGAGCAGTACTTC
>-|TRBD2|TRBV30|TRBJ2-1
CAWGKGLGLHEQFF
TGTGCCTGGGGTAAGGGACTAGGACTTCATGAGCAGTTCTTC
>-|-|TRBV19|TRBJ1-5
CASSLRPGTGYNQPQHF
TGTGCCAGTAGTCTTCGTCCCGGGACGGGGTACAATCAGCCCCAGCATTTT
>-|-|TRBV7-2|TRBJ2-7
CASSFSVRGGDEQYF
TGTGCCAGCAGCTTTAGCGTACGAGGAGGGGACGAGCAGTACTTC
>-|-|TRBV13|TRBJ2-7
CASSLVGDPYEQYF
TGTGCCAGCAGCTTAGTTGGGGACCCTTACGAGCAGTACTTC
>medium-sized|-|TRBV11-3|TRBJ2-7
CASRVGLYQYF
TGTGCCAGCAGGGTTGGACTTTACCAGTACTTC
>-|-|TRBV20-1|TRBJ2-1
CSAPLTPSRNEQFF
TGCAGTGCTCCCTTGACCCCCTCTCGGAATGAGCAGTTCTTC
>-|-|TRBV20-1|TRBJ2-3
CSAKGVGGSTDTQYF
TGCAGCGCGAAGGGGGTGGGGGGTAGCACAGATACGCAGTATTTT
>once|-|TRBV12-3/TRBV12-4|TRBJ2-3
CASGAADTQYF
TGTGCCAGCGGGGCGGCAGATACGCAGTATTTT
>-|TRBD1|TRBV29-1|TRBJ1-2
CSVDRDRGYGYTF
TGCAGCGTTGACCGGGACAGGGGTTACGGCTACACCTTC
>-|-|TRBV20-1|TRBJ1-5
CSAGDGGSNQPQHF
TGCAGTGCTGGGGACGGGGGTAGCAATCAGCCCCAGCATTTT
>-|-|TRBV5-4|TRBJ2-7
CASSPRGTTFSYEQYF
TGTGCCAGCAGCCCGCGTGGGACAACCTTCTCCTACGAGCAGTACTTC
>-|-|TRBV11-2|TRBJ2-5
CASSLPGKETQYF
TGTGCCAGCAGCTTACCCGGGAAAGAGACCCAGTACTTC
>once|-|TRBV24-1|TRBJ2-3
CATSDPRGNTDTQYF
TGTGCCACCAGTGACCCTCGGGGGAACACAGATACGCAGTATTTT
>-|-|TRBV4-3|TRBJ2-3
CASSQGSVPTDTQYF
TGCGCCAGCAGCCAAGGATCCGTGCCGACAGATACGCAGTATTTT
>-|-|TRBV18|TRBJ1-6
CASSSWGMDNSPLHF
TGTGCCAGCTCATCTTGGGGAATGGATAATTCACCCCTCCACTTT
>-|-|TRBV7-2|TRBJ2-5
CASSLVGDQETQYF
TGTGCCAGCAGCTTAGTTGGGGACCAAGAGACCCAGTACTTC
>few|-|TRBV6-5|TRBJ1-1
CASSLQGPTEAFF
TGTGCCAGCAGCTTACAGGGCCCAACTGAAGCTTTCTTT
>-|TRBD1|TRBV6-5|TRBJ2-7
CASTPTGAPSYEQYF
TGTGCCAGCACTCCAACAGGGGCCCCCTCCTACGAGCAGTACTTC
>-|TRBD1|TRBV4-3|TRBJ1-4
CASSQDPGTGGTNEKLFF
TGCGCCAGCAGCCAAGACCCGGGGACAGGGGGAACTAATGAAAAACTGTTTTTT
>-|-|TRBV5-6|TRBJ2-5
CASSLAPGPETQYF
TGTGCCAGCAGCTTGGCCCCAGGGCCAGAGACCCAGTACTTC
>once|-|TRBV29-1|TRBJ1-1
CSGEKDTEAFF
TGCAGCGGCGAAAAGGACACTGAAGCTTTCTTT
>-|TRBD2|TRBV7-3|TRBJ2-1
CASGDYPYTEQFF
TGTGCCAGCGGGGACTATCCCTACACTGAGCAGTTCTTC
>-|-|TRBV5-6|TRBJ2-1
CASSLGPGGVDEQFF
TGTGCCAGCAGCTTGGGACCGGGTGGAGTGGATGAGCAGTTCTTC